The rows below give T cell receptor beta chains drawn from one sample of a study of technical replicates of blood from several donors. Assay used: immunoSEQ multiplex PCR; TCRdb lists only in-frame clones, some missing. The sample carries some 71,000 clones, around 97% recorded once. The sequencing sample was made of T cells isolated from PBMCs. All receptors derive from a human donor in good health. Both conserved end residues are part of each CDR3. A D gene is named only where the DNA matches it firmly. Only some rows state a clone size, as once, few, many or a class for expanded clones.

clone size: NA
V gene: TRBV2
D gene: TRBD2
J gene: TRBJ2-7
CDR3 protein: CASSGVAGVYYEQYF
CDR3 DNA: TGTGCCAGCAGTGGGGTAGCGGGAGTCTACTACGAGCAGTACTTC

clone size: NA
V gene: TRBV12-5
D gene: TRBD1
J gene: TRBJ1-1
CDR3 protein: CASQGQGGATEAFF
CDR3 DNA: TGTGCTAGTCAGGGACAGGGCGGCGCCACTGAAGCTTTCTTT

clone size: NA
V gene: TRBV6-6
D gene: TRBD2
J gene: TRBJ2-3
CDR3 protein: CASSTTSGRRSDTQYF
CDR3 DNA: TGTGCCAGCAGTACGACTAGCGGGAGGCGCTCAGATACGCAGTATTTT

clone size: NA
V gene: TRBV7-2
D gene: TRBD2
J gene: TRBJ2-1
CDR3 protein: CASSLATAGSYNEQFF
CDR3 DNA: TGTGCCAGCAGCTTAGCCACAGCGGGAAGTTACAATGAGCAGTTCTTC

clone size: once
V gene: TRBV28
D gene: NA
J gene: TRBJ1-1
CDR3 protein: CASSLSHYGTEAFF
CDR3 DNA: TGTGCCAGCAGTTTAAGCCACTACGGCACTGAAGCTTTCTTT

clone size: NA
V gene: TRBV7-9
D gene: TRBD1
J gene: TRBJ2-4
CDR3 protein: CASSDRDRNIQYF
CDR3 DNA: TGTGCCAGCAGCGACCGGGACAGAAACATTCAGTACTTC

clone size: NA
V gene: TRBV11-2
D gene: TRBD2
J gene: TRBJ2-7
CDR3 protein: CASSGLAGRKYEQYF
CDR3 DNA: TGTGCCAGCAGCGGACTAGCGGGAAGAAAGTACGAGCAGTACTTC

clone size: once
V gene: TRBV27
D gene: TRBD1
J gene: TRBJ1-2
CDR3 protein: CARQGGGYTF
CDR3 DNA: TGTGCCAGACAGGGGGGAGGCTACACCTTC

clone size: NA
V gene: TRBV9
D gene: NA
J gene: TRBJ1-1
CDR3 protein: CASSVVAGSTYTEAFF
CDR3 DNA: TGTGCCAGCAGCGTAGTGGCAGGTTCTACGTACACTGAAGCTTTCTTT

clone size: NA
V gene: TRBV2
D gene: TRBD1
J gene: TRBJ2-7
CDR3 protein: CASTGQGYEQYF
CDR3 DNA: TGTGCCAGCACTGGACAGGGCTACGAGCAGTACTTC

clone size: NA
V gene: TRBV30
D gene: TRBD1
J gene: TRBJ2-2
CDR3 protein: CGWRDRDANTGELFF
CDR3 DNA: TGTGGCTGGAGGGACAGGGATGCGAACACCGGGGAGCTGTTTTTT

clone size: NA
V gene: TRBV5-1
D gene: TRBD1
J gene: TRBJ1-2
CDR3 protein: CASTVTGVANYGYTF
CDR3 DNA: TGCGCCAGCACCGTTACAGGGGTGGCTAACTATGGCTACACCTTC

clone size: NA
V gene: TRBV5-8
D gene: NA
J gene: TRBJ1-4
CDR3 protein: CASTYTGIEKLFF
CDR3 DNA: TGTGCCAGCACGTACACAGGTATCGAAAAACTGTTTTTT